The clone carrying this T cell receptor (beta chain) was picked up many times. Its antigen is unknown. The sample comes from a study of T cell repertoires in cytomegalovirus infection. On the study more broadly: Based on public TCR beta signatures, there were indications of CMV infection and of a matching HLA type. Overall study findings and caveats: Identification of carriers of CMV plus the relevant HLA was performed using cumulative public TCR beta family frequency. Ex vivo responses were dominated by HLA-C-restricted CMV-specific TCR beta clonotypes.

The V gene lost 7 bases and the J gene lost 1 base, with 13 bases spanning the gap. The CDR3 consists of 14 residues. Via MiXCR, TCRdb re-called the reads, giving one row per CDR3 protein. The repertoire holds around 260,000 distinct CDR3 sequences, with 8% to 9.5% as singletons. The sequence derives from a human donor in good health (CMV status not recorded). Some clones in this sample may be carry-over from other donors' samples. The sample was PBMCs. The chain uses TRBV12-3 or TRBV12-4 and TRBJ2-5; a possible D gene is TRBD1 (5 bases). In DNA form, the CDR3 reads TGTGCCAGCAACCAAAGGGGTAGCCAAGAGACCCAGTACTTC. It yields the protein CASNQRGSQETQYF.